This entry features one T cell receptor (beta chain) sequence. This record belongs to a study of cytomegalovirus exposure and HLA in healthy donors. A multiplex PCR was run with 60 Vbeta primers and 13 Jbeta primers. The assay was immunoSEQ multiplex PCR, and TCRdb's table has in-frame clones only and misses some. The data hold 150,000 to 200,000 clones, with over 70% observed a single time. The clonotype was recovered from a woman under 40 in good health and CMV-seronegative. Sequencing input: PBMCs.

In DNA, the CDR3 is TGCAGCGTTGGCGGACTAGCGGGGTGGAGCTCCTACAATGAGCAGTTCTTC. This sequence encodes CSVGGLAGWSSYNEQFF. V is TRBV29-1 and J is TRBJ2-1; 12 nucleotides line up with TRBD2. There are 17 residues in the CDR3. V dropped 4 bases and J dropped 0; count of bases not matched to a gene: 7. The germline CDR1 and CDR2 sequences are SQVTM and ANQGSEA.